This T cell receptor (beta chain) was sequenced during a study of control samples from healthy donors and cancer patients (dated by TCRdb to the early 2020s). Preparation of the library involved the immunoSEQ multiplex PCR assay. In its TCRdb copy, this immuneACCESS table keeps in-frame sequences only and misses some clones. Where compared with another copy, unresolved V genes explain less than half of these, and the others have no known cause. For this sample the table gives about 26,000 clones, of which about 82% were detected only once. Clones ranked in the top ten supply around 7% of the sample. A remark on this clone: Its specific antigen is unknown. Base qualities were left out, and no much larger clone turns up one base away.

The CDR3 starts with the cysteine, ends with the phenylalanine, and has 15 residues. This entry keeps only the CDR3 DNA: 45 bases, framed from base 1. V is cut by 1 base and J by 3 bases, and the space between the germline ends is 14 bases. CDR1 and CDR2, per the germline V gene, are SGDLS and YYNGEE. This chain joins TRBV9 to TRBJ2-7; a weak D assignment points to TRBD2 (7 bases agree). Sequencing was carried out using PBMCs. The TCR originated in a woman aged 60-75 years with head and neck cancer. At the DNA level, the sequence is TGTGCCAGCAGCGTAAGGGGGGAGGGAAGCTACGAGCAGTACTTC. Its protein reads: CASSVRGEGSYEQYF.